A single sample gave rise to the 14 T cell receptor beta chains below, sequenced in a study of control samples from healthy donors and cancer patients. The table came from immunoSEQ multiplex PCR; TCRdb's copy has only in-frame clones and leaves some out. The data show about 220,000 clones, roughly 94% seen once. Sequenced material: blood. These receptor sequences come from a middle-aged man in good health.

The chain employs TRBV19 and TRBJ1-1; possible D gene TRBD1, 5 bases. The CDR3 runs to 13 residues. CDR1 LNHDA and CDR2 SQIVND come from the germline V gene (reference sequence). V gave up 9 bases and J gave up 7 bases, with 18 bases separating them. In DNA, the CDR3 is TGTGCCAGCCGTACTCCCCGGGGCGTTGAAGCTTTCTTT. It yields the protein CASRTPRGVEAFF.

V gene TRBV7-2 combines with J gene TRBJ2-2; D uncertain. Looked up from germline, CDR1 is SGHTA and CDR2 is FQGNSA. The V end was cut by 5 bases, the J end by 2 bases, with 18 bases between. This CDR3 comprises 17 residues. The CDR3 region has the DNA TGTGCCAGCAGCCAGTCGTTCGGTGCTTCAAACACCGGGGAGCTGTTTTTT. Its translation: CASSQSFGASNTGELFF.

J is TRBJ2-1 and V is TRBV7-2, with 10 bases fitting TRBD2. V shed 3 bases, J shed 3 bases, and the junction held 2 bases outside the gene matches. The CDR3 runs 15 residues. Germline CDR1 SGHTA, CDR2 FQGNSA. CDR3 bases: TGTGCCAGCAGCTTTGTAGCGGGGGGCTACAATGAGCAGTTCTTC. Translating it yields CASSFVAGGYNEQFF.

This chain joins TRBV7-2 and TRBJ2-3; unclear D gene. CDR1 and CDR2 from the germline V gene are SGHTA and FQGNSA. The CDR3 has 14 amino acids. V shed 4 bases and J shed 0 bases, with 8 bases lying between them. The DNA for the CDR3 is TGTGCCAGCAGCTATTACCTTAGCACAGATACGCAGTATTTT. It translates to CASSYYLSTDTQYF.

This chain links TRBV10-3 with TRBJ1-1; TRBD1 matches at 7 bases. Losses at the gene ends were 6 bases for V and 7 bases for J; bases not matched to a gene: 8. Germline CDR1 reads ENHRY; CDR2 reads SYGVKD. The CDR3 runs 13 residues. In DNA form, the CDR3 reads TGTGCCATCAGCGTCCGGGACAGTAATGAAGCTTTCTTT. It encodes CAISVRDSNEAFF.

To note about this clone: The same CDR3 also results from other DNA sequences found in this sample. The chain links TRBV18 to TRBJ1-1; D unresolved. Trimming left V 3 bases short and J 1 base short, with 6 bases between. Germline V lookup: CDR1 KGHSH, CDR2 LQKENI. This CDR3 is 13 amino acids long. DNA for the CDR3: TGTGCCAGCTCACCGGGTCAGAACACTGAAGCTTTCTTT. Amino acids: CASSPGQNTEAFF. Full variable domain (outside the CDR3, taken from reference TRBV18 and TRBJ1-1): NAGVMQNPRHLVRRRGQEARLRCSPMKGHSHVYWYRQLPEEGLKFMVYLQKENIIDESGMPKERFSAEFPKEGPSILRIQQVVRGDSAAYFCASSPGQNTEAFFGQGTRLTVV.

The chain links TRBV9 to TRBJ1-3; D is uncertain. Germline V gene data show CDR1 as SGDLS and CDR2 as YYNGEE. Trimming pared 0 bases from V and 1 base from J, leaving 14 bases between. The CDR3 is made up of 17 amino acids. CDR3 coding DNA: TGTGCCAGCAGCGTAGAGGGTTCTGGCCTTTCTGGAAACACCATATATTTT. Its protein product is CASSVEGSGLSGNTIYF.

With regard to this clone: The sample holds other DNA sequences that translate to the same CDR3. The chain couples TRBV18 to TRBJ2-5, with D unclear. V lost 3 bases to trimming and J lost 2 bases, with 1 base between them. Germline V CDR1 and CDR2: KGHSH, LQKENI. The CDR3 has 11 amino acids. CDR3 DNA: TGTGCCAGCTCACCGCAAGAGACCCAGTACTTC. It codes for CASSPQETQYF.

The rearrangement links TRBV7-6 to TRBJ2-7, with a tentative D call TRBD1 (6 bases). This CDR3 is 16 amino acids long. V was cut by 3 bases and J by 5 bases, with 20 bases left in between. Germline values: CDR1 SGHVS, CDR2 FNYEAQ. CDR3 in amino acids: CASSLVSQRDKDEQYV. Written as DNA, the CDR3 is TGTGCCAGCAGCTTGGTAAGTCAAAGGGACAAGGACGAGCAGTACGTC.

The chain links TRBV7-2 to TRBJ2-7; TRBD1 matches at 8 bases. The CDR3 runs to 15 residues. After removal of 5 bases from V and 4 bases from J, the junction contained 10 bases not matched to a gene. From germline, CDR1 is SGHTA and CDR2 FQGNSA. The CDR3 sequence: CASSPPTGDRYEQYV. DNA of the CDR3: TGTGCCAGCAGCCCGCCTACAGGGGACAGGTACGAGCAGTACGTC.

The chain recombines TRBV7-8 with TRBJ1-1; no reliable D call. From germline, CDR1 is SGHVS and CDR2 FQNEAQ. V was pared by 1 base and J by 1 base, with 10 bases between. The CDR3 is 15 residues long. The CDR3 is CASSLDTAGNTEAFF. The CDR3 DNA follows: TGTGCCAGCAGCTTAGATACGGCAGGGAACACTGAAGCTTTCTTT.

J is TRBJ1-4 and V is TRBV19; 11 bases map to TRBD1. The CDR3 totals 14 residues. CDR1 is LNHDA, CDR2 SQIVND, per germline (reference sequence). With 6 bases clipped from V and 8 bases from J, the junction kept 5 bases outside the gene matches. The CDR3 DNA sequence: TGTGCCAGTAGGGACAGGGGGCTCTACGAAAAACTGTTTTTT. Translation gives CASRDRGLYEKLFF.

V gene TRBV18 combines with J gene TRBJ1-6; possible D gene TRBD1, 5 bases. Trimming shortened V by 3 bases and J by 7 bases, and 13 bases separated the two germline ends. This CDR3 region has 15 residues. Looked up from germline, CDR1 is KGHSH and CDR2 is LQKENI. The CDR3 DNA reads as TGTGCCAGCTCACCGGTTCGAGGGGACAATTCACCCCTCCACTTT. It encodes CASSPVRGDNSPLHF.

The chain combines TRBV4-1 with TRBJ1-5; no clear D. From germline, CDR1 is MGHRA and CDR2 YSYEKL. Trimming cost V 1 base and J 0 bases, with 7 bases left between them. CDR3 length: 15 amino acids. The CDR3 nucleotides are TGCGCCAGCAGCCAAGTGTGGGATAGCAATCAGCCCCAGCATTTT. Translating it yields CASSQVWDSNQPQHF.